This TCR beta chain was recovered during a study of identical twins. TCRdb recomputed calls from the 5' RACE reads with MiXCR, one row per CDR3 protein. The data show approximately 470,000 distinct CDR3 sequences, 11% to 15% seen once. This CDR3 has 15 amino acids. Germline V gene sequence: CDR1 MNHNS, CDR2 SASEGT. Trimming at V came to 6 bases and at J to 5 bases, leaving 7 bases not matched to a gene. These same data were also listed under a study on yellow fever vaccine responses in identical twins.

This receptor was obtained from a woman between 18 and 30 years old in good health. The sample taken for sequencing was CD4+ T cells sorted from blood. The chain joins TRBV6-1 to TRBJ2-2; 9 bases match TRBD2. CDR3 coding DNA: TGTGCCAGCAGCCAAGCGGGAGGAAGTACCGGGGAGCTGTTTTTT. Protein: CASSQAGGSTGELFF.